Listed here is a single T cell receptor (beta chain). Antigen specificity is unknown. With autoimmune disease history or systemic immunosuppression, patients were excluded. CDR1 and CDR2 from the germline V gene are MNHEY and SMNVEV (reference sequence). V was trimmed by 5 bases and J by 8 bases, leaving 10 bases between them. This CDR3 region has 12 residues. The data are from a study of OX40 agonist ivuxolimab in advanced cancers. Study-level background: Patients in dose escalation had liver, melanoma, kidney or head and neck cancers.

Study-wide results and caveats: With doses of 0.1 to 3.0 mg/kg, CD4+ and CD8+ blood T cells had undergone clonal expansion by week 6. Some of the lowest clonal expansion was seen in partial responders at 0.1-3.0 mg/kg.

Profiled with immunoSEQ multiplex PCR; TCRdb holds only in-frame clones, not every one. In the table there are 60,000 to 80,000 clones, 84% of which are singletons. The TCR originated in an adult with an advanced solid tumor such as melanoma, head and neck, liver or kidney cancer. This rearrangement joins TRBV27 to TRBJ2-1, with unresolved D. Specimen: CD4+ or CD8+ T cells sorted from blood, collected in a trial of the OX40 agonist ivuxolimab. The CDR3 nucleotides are TGTGCCAGCAGTCTCCTCGGCGATGAGCAGTTCTTC. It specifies CASSLLGDEQFF.